This T cell receptor (beta chain) was retrieved from a study of blood T cell repertoires in COVID-19. Study information: Cohort 3 recovery required two negative PCRs, clearance, or symptom resolution. Nucleic acid was either cDNA or gDNA, and it came from T cells, B-cell-depleted T cells, or PBMCs.

In the original processing: Using reference gene primer amplification, nucleated cell counts were estimated. Assay used: immunoSEQ multiplex PCR; TCRdb lists only in-frame clones, some missing. V and J calls and clone size are given by that table; D and trimming were obtained from the DNA. The data hold about 360,000 clones, with 70% to 90% observed a single time. Assignment of participants to cohorts was predicated upon participant-reported clinical history. Germline-derived CDR1 and CDR2 are LGHDT and YNNKEL (reference sequence). The V end lost 0 bases, the J end lost 2 bases, and 10 bases lay between the germline ends. The CDR3 covers 15 residues.

The rearrangement uses TRBV3-1 (or the pseudogene TRBV3-2) and TRBJ1-2, with D unclear. This TCR was sampled from a man aged 35 to 55 in a cohort exposed to, infected with or recovered from COVID-19 (not recorded which). The sequencing sample was made of PBMCs or T cells enriched from blood (not recorded which). The CDR3 DNA follows: TGTGCCAGCAGCCAAGATTACGGGGTAAACTATGGCTACACCTTC. Encoded protein: CASSQDYGVNYGYTF.